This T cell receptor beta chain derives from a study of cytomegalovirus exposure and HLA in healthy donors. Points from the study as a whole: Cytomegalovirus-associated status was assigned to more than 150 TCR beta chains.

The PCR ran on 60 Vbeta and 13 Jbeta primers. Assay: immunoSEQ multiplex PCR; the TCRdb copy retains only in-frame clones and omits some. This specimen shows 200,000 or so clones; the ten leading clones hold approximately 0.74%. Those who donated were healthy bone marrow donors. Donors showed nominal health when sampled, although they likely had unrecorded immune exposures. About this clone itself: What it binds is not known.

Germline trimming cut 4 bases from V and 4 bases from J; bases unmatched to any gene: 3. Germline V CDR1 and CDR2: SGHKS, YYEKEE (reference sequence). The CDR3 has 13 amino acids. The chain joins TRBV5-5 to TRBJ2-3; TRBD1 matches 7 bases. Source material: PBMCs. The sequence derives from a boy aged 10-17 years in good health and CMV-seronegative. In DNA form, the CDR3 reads TGTGCCAGCAGCGGCACAGGGGCAGATACGCAGTATTTT. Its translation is CASSGTGADTQYF.